Shown below are 32 T cell receptor beta chains from a single sample sequenced in a study of shared clonotypes between healthy human individuals. Profiled with immunoSEQ multiplex PCR; TCRdb holds only in-frame clones, not every one. This table holds about 520,000 clones, about 84% found once. Sequenced input: PBMCs. The receptors stem from a middle-aged woman in good health. Some clones in this sample may be carry-over from other donors' samples.

The genes are TRBV5-1 and TRBJ1-1; D uncertain. The V and J ends lost 4 bases and 4 bases respectively, with 8 bases between them. This CDR3 is built from 12 residues. CDR1 SGHRS and CDR2 YFSETQ come from the germline V gene. DNA for the CDR3: TGCGCCAGCAGCCCCGTAGGCACTGAAGCTTTCTTT. Amino acids: CASSPVGTEAFF.

The rearrangement links TRBV7-9 to TRBJ2-5; the match to TRBD2 covers 7 bases. This CDR3 region has 15 residues. Per the germline V gene, CDR1 is SEHNR and CDR2 is FQNEAQ (reference sequence). The J segment lost 3 bases and the V segment lost 5 bases, leaving 9 bases of the junction unmatched. CDR3 residues: CASSPGLGTKETQYF. The CDR3 DNA is TGTGCCAGCAGCCCAGGACTAGGGACGAAAGAGACCCAGTACTTC. The full variable domain, completed using reference TRBV7-9 and TRBJ2-5, is DTGVSQNPRHKITKRGQNVTFRCDPISEHNRLYWYRQTLGQGPEFLTYFQNEAQLEKSRLLSDRFSAERPKGSFSTLEIQRTEQGDSAMYLCASSPGLGTKETQYFGPGTRLLVL.

The rearrangement links TRBV4-2 to TRBJ2-7; TRBD2 matches 8 bases. This CDR3 has 17 amino acids. Germline V lookup: CDR1 LGHNA, CDR2 YNFKEQ. V shed 0 bases and J 6 bases; nucleotides not matched to a gene: 13. DNA of the CDR3: TGTGCCAGCAGCCAAGATCTGAGGAGCGGGAGAGAGGGCGAGCAGTACTTC. As protein: CASSQDLRSGREGEQYF.

Points on this clone: Other DNA sequences from this sample encode an identical CDR3 as well. The V call is TRBV7-2, the J call TRBJ2-7; 12 bases map to TRBD1. Per germline, CDR1 SGHTA and CDR2 FQGNSA. There are 15 residues in the CDR3. V trimming: 0 bases; J trimming: 4 bases; junction bases outside the gene matches: 1. CDR3 protein: CASSLAGQGAYEQYF. The CDR3 DNA is TGTGCCAGCAGCTTAGCGGGACAGGGGGCGTACGAGCAGTACTTC.

This chain connects TRBV6-5 to TRBJ2-3, with D perhaps TRBD2 (6 bases). Looked up from germline, CDR1 is MNHEY and CDR2 is SVGAGI. Trimming removed 0 bases from V and 2 bases from J, with 12 bases in between. The CDR3 is 16 residues long. CDR3 coding DNA: TGTGCCAGCAGTTACTCGAAGGCTAGCGCCACAGATACGCAGTATTTT. As protein: CASSYSKASATDTQYF.

The rearrangement joins TRBV30 to TRBJ2-4; 11 nucleotides line up with TRBD2. This CDR3 is 13 amino acids long. Germline V gene data show CDR1 as GTSNPN and CDR2 as SVGIG (reference sequence). V lost 2 bases to trimming and J lost 9 bases; unmatched junction nucleotides: 3. DNA of the CDR3: TGTGCCTGGAGTATAGCGGGAGGGAGCATTCAGTACTTC. Its translation: CAWSIAGGSIQYF.

This clone has only one observation. The chain has TRBV7-8 and TRBJ1-1; no reliable D call. Germline lookup yields CDR1 SGHVS and CDR2 FQNEAQ. The CDR3 totals 13 residues. Trimming stripped 1 base from V and 3 bases from J, with 6 bases between. CDR3 nucleotides: TGTGCCAGCAGCTTAGGAGTCGACACTGAAGCTTTCTTT. This translates into CASSLGVDTEAFF.

The chain joins TRBV5-1 to TRBJ1-3, with TRBD1 matching 7 bases. Germline CDR1 reads SGHRS; CDR2 reads YFSETQ. The CDR3 loop spans 14 amino acids. Losses at the gene ends were 2 bases for V and 4 bases for J; bases not matched to a gene: 3. CDR3 sequence (DNA): TGCGCCAGCAGCTTCCGGGACAGAGGAAACACCATATATTTT. Its translation: CASSFRDRGNTIYF.

This clone was found once. CDR3 nucleotides: TGTGCCAGCAGTTACGACAAGCGCTACGAGCAGTACTTC. This encodes CASSYDKRYEQYF. V is TRBV6-6 and J is TRBJ2-7; D unresolved. The ends were cut back, 2 bases at V and 3 bases at J, with 8 bases in the middle. The CDR3 extends over 13 amino acids. Germline CDR1 is MNHNY and CDR2 is SVGAGI (reference sequence).

This chain connects TRBV7-9 to TRBJ2-7, with TRBD2 identical over 12 bases. CDR3 length equals 17 residues. V lost 5 bases and J lost 5; bases outside the gene matches: 13. Germline CDR1 and CDR2: SEHNR and FQNEAQ (reference sequence). In nucleotides, the CDR3 is TGTGCCAGCAGCGACCCCAGGGGGGGACTAGCGGGTAACGAGCAGTACTTC. Its translation is CASSDPRGGLAGNEQYF.

This chain uses TRBV28 with TRBJ2-1; D may be TRBD1 or TRBD2 (5 bases each). The CDR3 consists of 17 residues. Germline V gene sequence: CDR1 MDHEN, CDR2 SYDVKM. V lost 3 bases and J 0 bases, leaving 15 bases between the germline ends. The CDR3 DNA sequence: TGTGCCAGCAGTTTCGTGGGATGGGGACGCTCCTACAATGAGCAGTTCTTC. This gives the protein CASSFVGWGRSYNEQFF.

This chain uses TRBV7-9 with TRBJ2-1, with 9 positions matching TRBD2. The J segment lost 6 bases and the V segment lost 1 base, leaving 7 bases of the junction unmatched. Germline loops: CDR1 SEHNR, CDR2 FQNEAQ (reference sequence). CDR3 length: 16 amino acids. CDR3 amino acids: CASSLVVAGASNEQFF. Written as DNA, the CDR3 is TGTGCCAGCAGCTTAGTGGTAGCGGGAGCGAGCAATGAGCAGTTCTTC.

The J gene is TRBJ1-5, the V gene TRBV28; TRBD1 matches 11 bases. Germline lookup yields CDR1 MDHEN and CDR2 SYDVKM. The CDR3 totals 19 residues. V lost 6 bases to trimming and J lost 2 bases; unmatched junction nucleotides: 15. The CDR3 here is CASSTGQGGGLLGNQPQHF. CDR3 DNA: TGTGCCAGCAGCACGGGACAGGGGGGCGGTTTGTTGGGCAATCAGCCCCAGCATTTT.

A note on this clone: Just one base apart from a much larger clone, this may be a read error. The chain couples TRBV9 to TRBJ1-5, with TRBD1 matching over 9 bases. The germline V gene has CDR1 SGDLS and CDR2 YYNGEE. V lost 3 bases and J lost 5; bases outside the gene matches: 6. This CDR3 spans 15 amino acids. CDR3 sequence reads: CASSATRTGDQPQHF. The CDR3 DNA sequence: TGTGCCAGCAGCGCAACCAGGACAGGGGATCAGCCCCAGCATTTT.

This clone appeared many times. Different DNA sequences within this sample yield the same CDR3. J is TRBJ1-1 and V is TRBV29-1; weak D call: TRBD1 (5 bases). Trimming left V 6 bases short and J 11 bases short, with 16 bases between. CDR1 SQVTM and CDR2 ANQGSEA come from the germline V gene. This CDR3 is 11 amino acids long. The CDR3 protein is CSVDRGGTAFF. Written as DNA, the CDR3 is TGCAGCGTGGACCGGGGGGGAACGGCTTTCTTT.

The DNA of the CDR3 is TGTGCCAGCAGCCCCGGTGCAGGGGGCGAGCAGTACTTC. This translates into CASSPGAGGEQYF. The chain links TRBV7-3 to TRBJ2-7, with 7 bases lining up with TRBD1. This CDR3 region has 13 residues. Germline values: CDR1 SGHTA, CDR2 FQGTGA. The V and J ends lost 5 bases and 6 bases, in that order; junction bases with no gene match: 7.

This sequence joins TRBV28 and TRBJ1-2, with D hard to call. The V end was cut by 3 bases, the J end by 5 bases, with 10 bases between. This CDR3 has 13 residues. CDR1 and CDR2 (germline): MDHEN, SYDVKM. Here the CDR3 DNA reads TGTGCCAGCAGTTTGTTAGCTCAGTATGGCTACACCTTC. It specifies CASSLLAQYGYTF.

This clone was counted at least ten times. V is TRBV28 and J is TRBJ2-1; TRBD2 matches 9 bases. Germline V gene sequence: CDR1 MDHEN, CDR2 SYDVKM. V lost 4 bases and J lost 5; bases outside the gene matches: 6. The CDR3 is 15 amino acids. CDR3 sequence: CASSSAGGPHNEQFF. As DNA, the CDR3 is TGTGCCAGCAGTTCAGCGGGGGGCCCTCACAATGAGCAGTTCTTC.

This clone has a single count. Only one base separates this from a far larger clonotype, so it likely reflects a read error. Other DNA sequences within the sample encode an identical CDR3. J is TRBJ1-2 and V is TRBV28, with D tentatively TRBD1 (6 bases). There are 14 residues in the CDR3. Germline CDR1 reads MDHEN; CDR2 reads SYDVKM. Trimming removed 2 bases at V and 8 bases at J, with 15 bases between. CDR3 coding DNA: TGTGCCAGCAGTTTAAGACAGGAGGCCTACGGCTACACCTTC. Amino acids: CASSLRQEAYGYTF.

The chain has TRBV11-3 and TRBJ2-5; D may be TRBD1 or TRBD2 (5 bases each). The CDR3 is made up of 15 amino acids. The germline V gene encodes CDR1 SGHNT and CDR2 YENEEA. V gave up 0 bases and J gave up 5 bases, with 13 bases separating them. The CDR3 loop reads CASSLDFGGLETQYF. The CDR3 DNA sequence: TGTGCCAGCAGCTTAGATTTTGGGGGATTGGAGACCCAGTACTTC.

With respect to this clone: This likely stems from a read error, as it lies one base from a far larger clone. The V call is TRBV5-4, the J call TRBJ2-7, with D perhaps TRBD2 (6 bases). Germline lookup yields CDR1 SGHNT and CDR2 YYREEE (reference sequence). This CDR3 region has 14 residues. The V gene lost 4 bases and the J gene lost 4 bases, with 15 bases spanning the gap. The CDR3 coding sequence is TGTGCCAGCAGCCCAACTAACGGGAGTTACGAGCAGTACTTC. Residues: CASSPTNGSYEQYF.

Turning to this clone: It is likely a read error: a sequence one base away is far more abundant. Distinct nucleotide sequences in the sample also encode this CDR3. The chain recombines TRBV28 with TRBJ2-2, with a weak D call TRBD2 (5 bases). The CDR3 runs to 13 residues. Germline assignment: CDR1 MDHEN and CDR2 SYDVKM. The CDR3 sequence: CASSEGNTGELFF. The CDR3 DNA is TGTGCCAGCAGCGAGGGAAACACCGGGGAACTGTTTTTT.

On this clone: One base separates it from a far larger clone, so it is likely a read error. The chain links TRBV29-1 to TRBJ1-1; 12 bases line up with TRBD1. The CDR3 contains 15 residues. Looked up from germline, CDR1 is SQVTM and CDR2 is ANQGSEA. J was trimmed by 4 bases and V by 8 bases; bases with no gene match: 11. As DNA, the CDR3 is TGCAGCATTTCCCCCGTGGGACAGGGGGCCACTGAAGCTTTCTTT. Translation gives CSISPVGQGATEAFF.

About this clone itself: This sequence is one base from a far larger clone and is likely a read error. V usage is TRBV28 and J usage is TRBJ1-1, with 7 bases matching TRBD1. The germline V gene has CDR1 MDHEN and CDR2 SYDVKM. The CDR3 totals 13 residues. The CDR3 DNA sequence: TGTGCCGGCAGTTTATCCGGGACAGTTGAAGCTTTCTTT. Encoded protein: CAGSLSGTVEAFF.

The chain uses TRBV5-1 and TRBJ2-7; 9 bases are shared with TRBD1. The CDR3 loop spans 16 amino acids. CDR1 SGHRS and CDR2 YFSETQ come from the germline V gene. Losses at the gene ends were 4 bases for V and 2 bases for J; bases not matched to a gene: 10. This chain's CDR3 is CASSPSIDRGTYEQYF. DNA of the CDR3: TGCGCCAGCAGCCCCTCAATCGACAGGGGGACCTACGAGCAGTACTTC. Using reference TRBV5-1 and TRBJ2-7 for the parts outside the CDR3, the full variable domain is KAGVTQTPRYLIKTRGQQVTLSCSPISGHRSVSWYQQTPGQGLQFLFEYFSETQRNKGNFPGRFSGRQFSNSRSEMNVSTLELGDSALYLCASSPSIDRGTYEQYFGPGTRLTVT.

In its sample, this clone was seen once. The chain has TRBV5-1 and TRBJ2-2; the D call may be TRBD1 or TRBD2 (5 bases each). The V gene lost 4 bases and the J gene lost 0 bases, with 10 bases spanning the gap. Germline-derived CDR1 and CDR2 are SGHRS and YFSETQ. The CDR3 sequence is 15 residues long. CDR3 in amino acids: CASSQGRPNTGELFF. CDR3 nucleotides: TGCGCCAGCAGCCAGGGACGGCCGAACACCGGGGAGCTGTTTTTT. Full variable domain (rest looked up from reference TRBV5-1 and TRBJ2-2): KAGVTQTPRYLIKTRGQQVTLSCSPISGHRSVSWYQQTPGQGLQFLFEYFSETQRNKGNFPGRFSGRQFSNSRSEMNVSTLELGDSALYLCASSQGRPNTGELFFGEGSRLTVL.

The V gene is TRBV7-2, the J gene TRBJ2-5; D gene unclear. CDR1 and CDR2 from the germline V gene are SGHTA and FQGNSA. Trimming pared 0 bases from V and 1 base from J, leaving 12 bases between. This CDR3 contains 16 residues. In DNA form, the CDR3 reads TGTGCCAGCAGCTTAGCGGTCGGGCAGATCCAAGAGACCCAGTACTTC. Translated, it gives CASSLAVGQIQETQYF.

About this clone: The likely explanation is a read error, given a far larger clone one base away. This chain links TRBV29-1 with TRBJ2-7; tentative D call: TRBD2 (6 bases). The CDR3 sequence is 13 residues long. Looked up from germline, CDR1 is SQVTM and CDR2 is ANQGSEA. V dropped 5 bases and J dropped 6 bases, with 17 bases sitting between them. The CDR3 nucleotides are TGCAGCGTTCTGATGCGGGGTGCGGGCGAGCAGTACTTC. Protein: CSVLMRGAGEQYF.

This sequence joins TRBV5-1 and TRBJ2-5, with D perhaps assigned TRBD1 or TRBD2 (5 bases each). The V end was cut by 0 bases, the J end by 5 bases, with 8 bases between. Looked up from germline, CDR1 is SGHRS and CDR2 is YFSETQ. This CDR3 has 13 residues. CDR3 protein: CASSLDRRETQYF. CDR3 DNA sequence: TGCGCCAGCAGCTTGGACAGGAGGGAGACCCAGTACTTC.

The rearrangement joins TRBV7-9 to TRBJ2-2; 8 bases align to TRBD2. The CDR3 contains 19 residues. CDR1 is SEHNR, CDR2 FQNEAQ, per germline (reference sequence). The trim removed 3 bases at V and 0 bases at J, leaving 12 bases unmatched. As DNA, the CDR3 is TGTGCCAGCAGCTTGGGTGCAGCGGGAGTTGGTGCGAACACCGGGGAGCTGTTTTTT. Translating gives CASSLGAAGVGANTGELFF.

V usage is TRBV5-4 and J usage is TRBJ2-7, with 9 nucleotides matching TRBD1. Trimming removed 1 base from V and 6 bases from J; junction bases left unmatched: 5. The CDR3 runs 14 residues. The germline V gene encodes CDR1 SGHNT and CDR2 YYREEE (reference sequence). CDR3 protein: CASSLWDRATEQYF. The CDR3 region has the DNA TGTGCCAGCAGCTTGTGGGACAGGGCAACCGAGCAGTACTTC.

The chain carries TRBV4-1 and TRBJ1-2, with 7 bases aligning to TRBD1. V lost 0 bases to trimming and J lost 8 bases; unmatched junction nucleotides: 9. Germline CDR1 is MGHRA and CDR2 is YSYEKL. This CDR3 is built from 15 residues. CDR3 loop: CASSQDPTRGFGYTF. CDR3 nucleotide sequence: TGCGCCAGCAGCCAAGATCCGACCAGGGGGTTCGGCTACACCTTC.